This TCR beta chain was recovered during a study of T-cell reconstitution after alpha-beta-depleted transplantation in children. Study-wide points: It was reported that alpha-beta T cells came from several hundred expanded graft clones (about two months after transplant).

The CDR3 spans 18 residues. V lost 4 bases and J 6 bases, leaving 26 bases between the germline ends. CDR1 and CDR2 from the germline V gene are PRHDT and FYEKMQ (reference sequence). About this clonotype: The antigen remains unidentified.

The authors prepared the TCRbeta library with unique molecular identifiers. TCRdb called the PCR reads again in MiXCR, with one record for every CDR3 protein. The sample consists of about 870,000 distinct CDR3 sequences, roughly 15% of them appearing once. This rearrangement joins TRBV13 to TRBJ2-3; D ambiguous. Sequencing used PBMCs, mostly from graft donor cells, obtained 360 days after TCRalphabeta/CD19-depleted stem cell transplant. This TCR was recovered from a male patient younger than 18 who had a stem cell transplant for acute lymphoblastic leukemia, so the T cells may come from the graft donor. This CDR3 reads CASSYTTAVATPGDTQYF. The CDR3 nucleotides are TGTGCCAGCAGCTACACGACCGCTGTGGCCACCCCCGGGGATACGCAGTATTTT.